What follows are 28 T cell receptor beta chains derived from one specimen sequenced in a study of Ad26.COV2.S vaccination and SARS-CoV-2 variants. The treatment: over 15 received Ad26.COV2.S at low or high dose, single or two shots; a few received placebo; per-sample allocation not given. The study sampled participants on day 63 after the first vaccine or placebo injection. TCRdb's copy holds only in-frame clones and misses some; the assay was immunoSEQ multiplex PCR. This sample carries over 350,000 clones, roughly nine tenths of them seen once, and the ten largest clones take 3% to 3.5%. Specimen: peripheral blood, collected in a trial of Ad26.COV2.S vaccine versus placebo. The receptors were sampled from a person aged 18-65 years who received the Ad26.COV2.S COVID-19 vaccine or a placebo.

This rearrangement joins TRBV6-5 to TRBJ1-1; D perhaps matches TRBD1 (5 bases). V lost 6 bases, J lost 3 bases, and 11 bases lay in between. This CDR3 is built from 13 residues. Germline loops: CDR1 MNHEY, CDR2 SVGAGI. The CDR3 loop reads CASSLGGDTEAFF. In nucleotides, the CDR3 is TGTGCCAGCAGCCTCGGGGGAGACACTGAAGCTTTCTTT.

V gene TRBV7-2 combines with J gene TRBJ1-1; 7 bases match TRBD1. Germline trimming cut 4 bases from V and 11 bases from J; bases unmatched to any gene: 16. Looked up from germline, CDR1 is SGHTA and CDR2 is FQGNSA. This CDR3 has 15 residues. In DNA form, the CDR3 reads TGTGCCAGCAGCTCCCAGCCGGGGGCCTCAGGGGGGGCTTTCTTT. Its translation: CASSSQPGASGGAFF.

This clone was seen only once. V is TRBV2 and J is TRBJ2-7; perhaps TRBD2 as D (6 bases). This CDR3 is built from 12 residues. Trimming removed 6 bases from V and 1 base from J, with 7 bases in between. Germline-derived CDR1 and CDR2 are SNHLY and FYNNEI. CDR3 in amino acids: CASRRESYEQYF. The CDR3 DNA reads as TGTGCCAGCAGGCGGGAATCCTACGAGCAGTACTTC.

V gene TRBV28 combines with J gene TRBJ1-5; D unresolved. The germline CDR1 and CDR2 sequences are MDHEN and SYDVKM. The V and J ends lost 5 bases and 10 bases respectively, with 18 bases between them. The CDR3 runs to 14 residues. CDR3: CASSGRRLEGPQHF. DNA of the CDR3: TGTGCCAGCAGTGGGCGGAGACTCGAAGGACCCCAGCATTTT.

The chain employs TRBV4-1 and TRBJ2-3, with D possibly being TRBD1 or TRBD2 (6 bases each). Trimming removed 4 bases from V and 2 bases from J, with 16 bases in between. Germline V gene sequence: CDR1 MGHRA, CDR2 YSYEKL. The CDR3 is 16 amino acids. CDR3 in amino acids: CASSPTPGAFTDTQYF. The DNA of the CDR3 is TGCGCCAGCAGCCCGACGCCGGGGGCTTTCACAGATACGCAGTATTTT.

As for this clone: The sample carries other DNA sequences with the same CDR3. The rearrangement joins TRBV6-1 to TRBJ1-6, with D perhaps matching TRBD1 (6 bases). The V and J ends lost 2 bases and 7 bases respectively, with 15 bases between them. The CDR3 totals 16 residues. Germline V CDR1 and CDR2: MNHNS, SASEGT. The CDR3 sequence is CASSELVGQGNSPLHF. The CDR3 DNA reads TGTGCCAGCAGTGAATTAGTGGGCCAGGGGAATTCACCCCTCCACTTT.

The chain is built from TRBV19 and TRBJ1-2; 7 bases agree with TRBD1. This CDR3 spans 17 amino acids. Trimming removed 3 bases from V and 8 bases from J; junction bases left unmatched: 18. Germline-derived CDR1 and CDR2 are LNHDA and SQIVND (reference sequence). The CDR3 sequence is CASSMRRDRPTSRGYTF. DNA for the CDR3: TGTGCCAGTAGTATGCGCCGGGACAGACCTACATCTCGAGGCTACACCTTC.

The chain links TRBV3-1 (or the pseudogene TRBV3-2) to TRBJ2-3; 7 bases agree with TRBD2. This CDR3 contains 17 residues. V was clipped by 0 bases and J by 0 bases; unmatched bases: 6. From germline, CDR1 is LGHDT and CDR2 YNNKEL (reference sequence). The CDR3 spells CASSQDPSGSSTDTQYF. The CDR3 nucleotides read TGTGCCAGCAGCCAAGATCCTAGCGGCTCTAGCACAGATACGCAGTATTTT.

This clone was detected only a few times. Written as DNA, the CDR3 is TGTGCCAGCAGGCCCCCCGGGACTCCATCCTACGAGCAGTACTTC. Translation gives CASRPPGTPSYEQYF. This chain connects TRBV11-2 to TRBJ2-7, with D possibly TRBD2 on 6 matching bases. The CDR3 has 15 residues. Looked up from germline, CDR1 is SGHAT and CDR2 is FQNNGV. The V end lost 6 bases, the J end lost 1 base, and 16 bases lay between the germline ends.

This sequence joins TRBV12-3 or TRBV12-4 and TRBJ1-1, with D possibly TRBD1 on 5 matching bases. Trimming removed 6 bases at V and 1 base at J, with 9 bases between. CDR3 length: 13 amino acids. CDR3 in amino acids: CASRTGGNTEAFF. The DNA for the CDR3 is TGTGCCAGCAGAACCGGGGGGAACACTGAAGCTTTCTTT.

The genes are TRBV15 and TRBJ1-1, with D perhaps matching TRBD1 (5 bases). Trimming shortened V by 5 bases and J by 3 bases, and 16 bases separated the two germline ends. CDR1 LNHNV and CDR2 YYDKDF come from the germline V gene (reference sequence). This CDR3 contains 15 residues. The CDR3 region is CATSEDGQGDTEAFF. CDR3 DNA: TGTGCCACCAGCGAGGATGGGCAGGGAGACACTGAAGCTTTCTTT.

For the CDR3, the DNA is TGTGCCTGGAGTAGGGGGCCAGGGGAGACTTTCTTT. Amino acid sequence: CAWSRGPGETFF. V usage is TRBV30 and J usage is TRBJ1-1, with TRBD1 matching 7 bases. This CDR3 region has 12 residues. V lost 2 bases, J lost 12 bases, and 9 bases stayed unmatched. Germline lookup yields CDR1 GTSNPN and CDR2 SVGIG (reference sequence).

The CDR3 reads CAWSVFGNQPQHF. The CDR3 coding sequence is TGTGCCTGGAGTGTTTTTGGAAATCAGCCCCAGCATTTT. The chain combines TRBV30 with TRBJ1-5; D is unclear. The CDR3 has 13 residues. Germline V lookup: CDR1 GTSNPN, CDR2 SVGIG (reference sequence). Trimming removed 0 bases at V and 4 bases at J, with 7 bases between.

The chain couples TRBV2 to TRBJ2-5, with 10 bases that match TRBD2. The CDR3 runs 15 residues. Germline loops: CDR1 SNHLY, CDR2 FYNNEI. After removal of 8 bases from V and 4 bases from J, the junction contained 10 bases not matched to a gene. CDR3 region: CASALLAGEGETQYF. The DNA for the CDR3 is TGTGCCAGCGCCCTTCTAGCGGGGGAAGGAGAGACCCAGTACTTC.

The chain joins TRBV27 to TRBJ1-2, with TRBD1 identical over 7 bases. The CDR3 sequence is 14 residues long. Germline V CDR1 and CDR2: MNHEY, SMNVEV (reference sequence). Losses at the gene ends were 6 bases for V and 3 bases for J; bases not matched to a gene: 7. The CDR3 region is CASSPLGTDYGYTF. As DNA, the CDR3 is TGTGCCAGCAGCCCCCTCGGGACAGACTATGGCTACACCTTC.

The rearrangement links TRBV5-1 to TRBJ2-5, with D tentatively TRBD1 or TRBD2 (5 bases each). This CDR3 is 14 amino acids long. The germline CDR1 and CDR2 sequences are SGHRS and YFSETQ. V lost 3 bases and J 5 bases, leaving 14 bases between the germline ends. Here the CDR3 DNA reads TGCGCCAGCAGCTCCTCCGGGGCCCGGGAGACCCAGTACTTC. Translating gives CASSSSGARETQYF.

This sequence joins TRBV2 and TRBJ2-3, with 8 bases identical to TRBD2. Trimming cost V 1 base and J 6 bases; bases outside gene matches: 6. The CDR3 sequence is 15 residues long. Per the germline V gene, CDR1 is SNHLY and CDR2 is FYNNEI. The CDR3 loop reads CASSEGTSSSDTQYF. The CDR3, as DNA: TGTGCCAGCAGTGAAGGGACTAGCTCCTCTGATACGCAGTATTTT.

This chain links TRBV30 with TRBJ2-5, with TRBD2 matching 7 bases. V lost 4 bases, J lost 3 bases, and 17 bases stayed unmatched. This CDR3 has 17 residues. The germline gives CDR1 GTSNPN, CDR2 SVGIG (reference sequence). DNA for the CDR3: TGTGCCTGGAAAAACAGCCCCGGACTAGGGGAAGAAGAGACCCAGTACTTC. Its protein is CAWKNSPGLGEEETQYF.

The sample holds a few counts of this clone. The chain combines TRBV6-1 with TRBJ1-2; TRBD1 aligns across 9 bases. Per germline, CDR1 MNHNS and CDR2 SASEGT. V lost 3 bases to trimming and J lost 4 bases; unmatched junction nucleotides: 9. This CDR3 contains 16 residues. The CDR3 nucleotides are TGTGCCAGCAGTGACCCGGGACAGGGATGGGGCTATGGCTACACCTTC. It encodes CASSDPGQGWGYGYTF.

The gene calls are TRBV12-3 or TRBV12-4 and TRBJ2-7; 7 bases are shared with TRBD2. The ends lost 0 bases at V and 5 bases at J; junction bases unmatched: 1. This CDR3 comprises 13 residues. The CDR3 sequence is CASSLAGGDEQYF. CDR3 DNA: TGTGCCAGCAGTTTAGCGGGGGGGGACGAGCAGTACTTC.

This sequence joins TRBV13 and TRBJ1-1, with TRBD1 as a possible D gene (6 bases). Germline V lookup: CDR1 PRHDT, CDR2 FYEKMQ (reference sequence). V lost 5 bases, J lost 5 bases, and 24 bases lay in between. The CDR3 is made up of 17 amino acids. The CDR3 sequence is CASSTGGQGIGITEAFF. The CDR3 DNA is TGTGCCAGCAGCACCGGGGGTCAGGGGATAGGGATAACTGAAGCTTTCTTT.

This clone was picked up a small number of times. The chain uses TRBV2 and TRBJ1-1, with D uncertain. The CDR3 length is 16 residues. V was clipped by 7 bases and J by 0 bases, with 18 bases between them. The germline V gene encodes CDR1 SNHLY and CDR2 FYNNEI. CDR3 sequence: CASTDPLQIMNTEAFF. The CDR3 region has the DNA TGTGCCAGCACCGACCCACTTCAGATCATGAACACTGAAGCTTTCTTT.

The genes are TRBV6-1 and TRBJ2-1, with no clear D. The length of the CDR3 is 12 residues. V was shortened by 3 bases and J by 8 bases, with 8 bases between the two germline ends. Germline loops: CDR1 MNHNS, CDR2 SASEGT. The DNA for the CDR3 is TGTGCCAGCAGTGACGAAAGCCATGAGCAGTTCTTC. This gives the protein CASSDESHEQFF.

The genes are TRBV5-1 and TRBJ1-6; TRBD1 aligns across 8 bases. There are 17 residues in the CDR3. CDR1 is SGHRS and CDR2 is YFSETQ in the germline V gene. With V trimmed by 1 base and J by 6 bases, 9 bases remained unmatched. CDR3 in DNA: TGCGCCAGCAGCTTGAGGGGACAGGAACGAGGTAATTCACCCCTCCACTTT. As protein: CASSLRGQERGNSPLHF.

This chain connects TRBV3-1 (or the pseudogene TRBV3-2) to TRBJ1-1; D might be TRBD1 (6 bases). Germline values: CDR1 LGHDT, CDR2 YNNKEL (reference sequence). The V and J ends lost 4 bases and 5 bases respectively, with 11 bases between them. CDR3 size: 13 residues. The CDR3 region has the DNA TGTGCCAGCAGCCGACAGGATTTGACTGAAGCTTTCTTT. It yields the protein CASSRQDLTEAFF.

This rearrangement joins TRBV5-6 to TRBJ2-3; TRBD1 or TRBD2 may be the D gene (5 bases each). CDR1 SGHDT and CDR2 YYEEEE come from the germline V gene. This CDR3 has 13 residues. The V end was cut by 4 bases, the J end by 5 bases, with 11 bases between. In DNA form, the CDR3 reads TGTGCCAGCAGCCGGGGTAGGGGAGATACGCAGTATTTT. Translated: CASSRGRGDTQYF.

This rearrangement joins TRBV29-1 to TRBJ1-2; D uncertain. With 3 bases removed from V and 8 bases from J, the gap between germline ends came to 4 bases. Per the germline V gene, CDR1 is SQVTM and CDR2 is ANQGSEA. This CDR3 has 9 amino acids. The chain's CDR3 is CSVDDGYTF. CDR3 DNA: TGCAGCGTTGATGACGGCTACACCTTC.

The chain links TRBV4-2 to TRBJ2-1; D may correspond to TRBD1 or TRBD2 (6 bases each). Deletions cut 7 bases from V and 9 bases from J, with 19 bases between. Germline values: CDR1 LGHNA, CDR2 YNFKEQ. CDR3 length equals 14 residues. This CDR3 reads CASTDLSGAPEQFF. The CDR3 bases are TGTGCCAGCACCGATCTCTCGGGGGCCCCTGAGCAGTTCTTC.